This record covers a single T cell receptor (beta chain). The antigen remains undetermined. Distinct nucleotide sequences in the sample also encode this CDR3. The data are from a study of radiotherapy plus CTLA-4 blockade in lung cancer. At the level of the study: Among all patients, approximately 17% showed objective responses, while 30% to 35% had disease control.

Sequencing was performed with immunoSEQ multiplex PCR; in TCRdb, only in-frame clones are kept and a portion is missing. The sample shows tens of thousands of clones, under 80% of them seen only once. Study observations and caveats: Some TCR clones had been derived from tumors. These clones expanded in peripheral blood after radiotherapy plus ipilimumab.

There are 13 residues in the CDR3. Germline CDR1 reads SGHAT; CDR2 reads FQNNGV. The junction had 9 bases not matched to a gene; V was cut back by 5 bases and J by 14 bases. V and J are TRBV11-2 and TRBJ1-6; TRBD1 matches 7 bases. The starting material was peripheral blood, obtained from a patient treated with radiotherapy plus ipilimumab. The sequence came from a human donor with non-small cell lung cancer who had a partial response to radiotherapy plus ipilimumab. Some clones in this sample may be carry-over from other donors' samples. DNA for the CDR3: TGTGCCAGCAGCACCAGACAGGGCTTGTCCCTCCACTTT. Its protein product is CASSTRQGLSLHF. Together with reference TRBV11-2 and TRBJ1-6, the CDR3 gives the full variable domain: EAGVAQSPRYKIIEKRQSVAFWCNPISGHATLYWYQQILGQGPKLLIQFQNNGVVDDSQLPKDRFSAERLKGVDSTLKIQPAKLEDSAVYLCASSTRQGLSLHFGNGTRLTVT.